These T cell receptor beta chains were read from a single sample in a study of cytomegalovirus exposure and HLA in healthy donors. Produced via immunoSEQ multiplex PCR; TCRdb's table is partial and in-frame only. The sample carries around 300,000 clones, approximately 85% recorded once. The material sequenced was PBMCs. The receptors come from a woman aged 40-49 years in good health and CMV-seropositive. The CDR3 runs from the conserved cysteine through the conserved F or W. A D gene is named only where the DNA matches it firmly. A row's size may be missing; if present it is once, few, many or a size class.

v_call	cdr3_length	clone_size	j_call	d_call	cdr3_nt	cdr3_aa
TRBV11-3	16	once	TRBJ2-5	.	TGTGCCAGCAGTCTCCCTAGGGGGAGGGACCAAGAGACCCAGTACTTC	CASSLPRGRDQETQYF
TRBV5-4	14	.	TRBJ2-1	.	TGTGCCAGCAGCTTAAGGGGCTCCTACAATGAGCAGTTCTTC	CASSLRGSYNEQFF
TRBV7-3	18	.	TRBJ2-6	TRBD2	TGTGCCAGCAGCCCCCAAGCGGGAGGGCCGGCTGGGGCCAACGTCCTGACTTTC	CASSPQAGGPAGANVLTF
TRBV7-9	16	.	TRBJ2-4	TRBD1	TGTGCCAGCACTCTCAGTCCCAGGGGGCAACAGGGCATTCAGTACTTC	CASTLSPRGQQGIQYF
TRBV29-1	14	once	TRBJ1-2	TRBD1	TGCAGCGTTGCCCGGACAGGGGAATCCTATGGCTACACCTTC	CSVARTGESYGYTF
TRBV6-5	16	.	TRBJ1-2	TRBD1	TGTGCCAGCAGTTACTCGAGACAGGGGGCAGGCTATGGCTACACCTTC	CASSYSRQGAGYGYTF
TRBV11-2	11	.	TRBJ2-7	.	TGTGCCAGCAGTTTTAACCGGGAGCAGTACTTC	CASSFNREQYF
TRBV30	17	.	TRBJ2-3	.	TGTGCCTGGAGCGAACGGGAAGGGTTTCTTGGCACAGATACGCAGTATTTT	CAWSEREGFLGTDTQYF
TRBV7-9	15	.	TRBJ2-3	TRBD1	TGTGCCAGCAGCGCTACGGGACAGCCGACAGATACGCAGTATTTT	CASSATGQPTDTQYF
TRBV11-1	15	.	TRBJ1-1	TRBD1	TGTGCCAGCAGCCCGTGGACAGGCCTGAACACTGAAGCTTTCTTT	CASSPWTGLNTEAFF
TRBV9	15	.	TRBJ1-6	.	TGTGCCAGCAGCGTAGCTACGGCAGGGGCTTCACCCCTCCACTTT	CASSVATAGASPLHF
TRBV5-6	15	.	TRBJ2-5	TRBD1	TGTGCCAGCAGTCCCGGACAGGACCACCAAGAGACCCAGTACTTC	CASSPGQDHQETQYF
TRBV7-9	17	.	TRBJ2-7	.	TGTGCCAGCAGCTTAACCAGCGGAGGGCTTATAACCTACGAGCAGTACTTC	CASSLTSGGLITYEQYF
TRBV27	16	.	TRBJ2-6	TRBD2	TGTGCCAGCTCGGGACTACCGAGCTCTGGGGCCAACGTCCTGACTTTC	CASSGLPSSGANVLTF
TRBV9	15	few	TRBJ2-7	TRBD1	TGTGCCAGCAGCGTAGGGGGACAGGGTATCCACGAGCAGTACTTC	CASSVGGQGIHEQYF
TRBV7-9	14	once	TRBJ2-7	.	TGTGCCAGCAGCTTAGGGGGAGAAATCGGGGAGCAGTACTTC	CASSLGGEIGEQYF
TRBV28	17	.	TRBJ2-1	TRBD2	TGTGCCAGCAGTCTGGGACTAGCGGGAGGGCTTTCGAATGAGCAGTTCTTC	CASSLGLAGGLSNEQFF
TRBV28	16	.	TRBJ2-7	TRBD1	TGTGCCAGCAGCCCCCTCCGGGACAGGAAATCCTACGAGCAGTACTTC	CASSPLRDRKSYEQYF
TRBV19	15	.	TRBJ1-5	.	TGTGCCAGTAGTATAGTGGCGGATAGCAATCAGCCCCAGCATTTT	CASSIVADSNQPQHF
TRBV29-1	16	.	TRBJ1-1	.	TGCAGCGTTTGTGTCCACGGGGGACCGATGAACACTGAAGCTTTCTTT	CSVCVHGGPMNTEAFF
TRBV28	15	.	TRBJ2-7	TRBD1	TGTGCCAGCAGCCCTACAGGGGGCGGGGGCTACGAGCAGTACTTC	CASSPTGGGGYEQYF
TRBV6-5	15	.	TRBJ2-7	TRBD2	TGTGCCAGCAGATCACTAGCGGGAGGGCCCCACGAGCAGTACTTC	CASRSLAGGPHEQYF
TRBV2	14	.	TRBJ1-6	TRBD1	TGTGCCAGCAGTTCGACAGGGTTCAATTCACCCCTCCACTTT	CASSSTGFNSPLHF
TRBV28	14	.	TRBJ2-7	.	TGTGCCAGCAACCCGGACATCGTAACCTACGAGCAGTACTTC	CASNPDIVTYEQYF
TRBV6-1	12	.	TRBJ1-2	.	TGTGCCAGCACCCCAGGAGGACAGGGCTACACCTTC	CASTPGGQGYTF
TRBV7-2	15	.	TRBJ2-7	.	TGTGCCAGCAGCCCCCTTGCGGGATACCTCTACGAGCAGTACTTC	CASSPLAGYLYEQYF
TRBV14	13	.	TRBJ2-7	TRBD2	TGTGCCAGCAGTAAGAGCGGGGCCTACGAGCAGTACTTC	CASSKSGAYEQYF
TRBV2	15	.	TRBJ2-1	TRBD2	TGTGCCAGCACCGAGGGACTAGCGGCCTACAATGAGCAGTTCTTC	CASTEGLAAYNEQFF
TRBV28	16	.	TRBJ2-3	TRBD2	TGTGCCAGCAGTTTGGGGGGGACCCGATCCACAGATACGCAGTATTTT	CASSLGGTRSTDTQYF
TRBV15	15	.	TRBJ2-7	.	TGTGCCACCAGCAGGACGGAGGACTACCAGTACGAGCAGTACTTC	CATSRTEDYQYEQYF
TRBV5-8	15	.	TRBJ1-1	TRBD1	TGTGTCGTGACCTATGGGGACAGGGGGTTCGCTGAAGCTTTCTTT	CVVTYGDRGFAEAFF
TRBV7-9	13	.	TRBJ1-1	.	TGTGCCAGCAGCCAGGGGAGGAACACTGAAGCTTTCTTT	CASSQGRNTEAFF
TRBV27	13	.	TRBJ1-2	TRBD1	TGTGCCAGCAGTTTGGACAGGCTCTATGGCTACACCTTC	CASSLDRLYGYTF
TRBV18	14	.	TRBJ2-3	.	TGTGCCAGCTCACCCCTCGGAGGCACAGATACGCAGTATTTT	CASSPLGGTDTQYF
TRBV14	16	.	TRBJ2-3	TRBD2	TGTGCCAGCAGCCAAGTTTTCGGGAGGGTAACAGATACGCAGTATTTT	CASSQVFGRVTDTQYF
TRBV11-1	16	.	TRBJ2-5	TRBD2	TGTGCCAGCAGCCCAGAGGGAGGGATAGGCCAAGAGACCCAGTACTTC	CASSPEGGIGQETQYF